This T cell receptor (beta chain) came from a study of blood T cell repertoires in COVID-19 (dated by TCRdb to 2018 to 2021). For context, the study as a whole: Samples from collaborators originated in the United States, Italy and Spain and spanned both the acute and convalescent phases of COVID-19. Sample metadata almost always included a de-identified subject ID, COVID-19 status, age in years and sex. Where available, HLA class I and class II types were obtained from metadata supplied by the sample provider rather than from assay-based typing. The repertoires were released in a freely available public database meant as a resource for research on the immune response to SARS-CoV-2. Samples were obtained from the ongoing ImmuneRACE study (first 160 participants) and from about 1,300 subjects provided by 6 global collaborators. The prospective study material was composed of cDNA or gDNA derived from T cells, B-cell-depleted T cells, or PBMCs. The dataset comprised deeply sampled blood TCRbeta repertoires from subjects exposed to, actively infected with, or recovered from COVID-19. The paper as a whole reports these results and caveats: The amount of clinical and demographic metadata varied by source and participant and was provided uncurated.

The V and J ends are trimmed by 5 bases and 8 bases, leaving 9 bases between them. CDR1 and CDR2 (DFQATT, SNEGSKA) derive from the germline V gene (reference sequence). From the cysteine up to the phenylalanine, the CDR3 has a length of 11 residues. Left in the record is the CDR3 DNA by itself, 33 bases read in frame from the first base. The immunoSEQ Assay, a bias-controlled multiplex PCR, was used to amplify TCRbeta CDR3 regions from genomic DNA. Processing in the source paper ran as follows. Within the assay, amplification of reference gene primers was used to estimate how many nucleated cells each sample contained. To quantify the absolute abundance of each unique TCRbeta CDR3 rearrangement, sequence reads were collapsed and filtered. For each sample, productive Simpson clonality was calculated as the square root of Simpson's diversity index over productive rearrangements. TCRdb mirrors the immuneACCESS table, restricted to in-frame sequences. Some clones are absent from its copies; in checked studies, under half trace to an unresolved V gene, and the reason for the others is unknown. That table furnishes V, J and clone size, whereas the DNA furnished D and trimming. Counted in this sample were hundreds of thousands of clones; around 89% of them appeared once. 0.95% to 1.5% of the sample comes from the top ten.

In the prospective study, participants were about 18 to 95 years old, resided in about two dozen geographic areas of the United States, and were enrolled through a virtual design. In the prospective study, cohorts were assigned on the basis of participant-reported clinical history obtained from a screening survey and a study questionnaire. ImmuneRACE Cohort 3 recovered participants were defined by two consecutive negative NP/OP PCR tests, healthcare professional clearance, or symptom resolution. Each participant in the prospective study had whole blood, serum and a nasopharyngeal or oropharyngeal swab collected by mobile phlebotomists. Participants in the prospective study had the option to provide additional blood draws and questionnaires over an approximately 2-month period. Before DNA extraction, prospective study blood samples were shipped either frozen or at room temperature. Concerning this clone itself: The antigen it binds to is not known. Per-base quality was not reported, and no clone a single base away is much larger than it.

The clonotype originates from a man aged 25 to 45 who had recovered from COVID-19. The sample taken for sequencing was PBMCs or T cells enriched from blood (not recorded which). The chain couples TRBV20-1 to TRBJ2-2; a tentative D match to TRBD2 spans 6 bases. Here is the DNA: TGCAGTGCTTCCCGGGGGGGGGAGCTGTTTTTT. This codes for CSASRGGELFF.